This TCR beta chain stems from a study of OX40 agonist ivuxolimab in advanced cancers. Assay: immunoSEQ multiplex PCR; the TCRdb copy retains only in-frame clones and omits some. The data show 95,000 to 120,000 clones, 80% to 95% seen once. A single count supports this clone. V lost 3 bases and J 2 bases, leaving 7 bases between the germline ends. Per germline, CDR1 SGHAT and CDR2 FQNNGV. The CDR3 runs 14 residues. The rearrangement uses TRBV11-2 and TRBJ2-2; D unclear. Material: CD4+ or CD8+ T cells sorted from blood, obtained in a trial of the OX40 agonist ivuxolimab. The sequence was obtained from an adult with an advanced solid tumor such as melanoma, head and neck, liver or kidney cancer. CDR3 sequence reads: CASSFTDNTGELFF. For the CDR3, the DNA is TGTGCCAGCAGCTTTACGGATAACACCGGGGAGCTGTTTTTT.